Sequencing of this T cell receptor beta chain was carried out in a study of blood T cells in healthy people across ages. Whole-study context: About one barcoded beta molecule per two T cells was the capture yield of template switching.

The use of a sample-barcoded 5' primer and a J-beta primer mix characterized a second PCR of roughly 7 to 11 cycles. Each of the cDNA molecules was tagged by a template-switch adaptor with 12 random nucleotides. TCRdb passed the 5' RACE reads through MiXCR, listing each CDR3 protein once. This sample has over 1,300,000 distinct CDR3 sequences; roughly 59% occur once, and the top ten carry roughly 6.3%. Whole-study findings and limits: Older individuals had lower TCR beta diversity per million T cells (the decline was roughly linear). Changes in expanded clonotypes were possibly confounded, as the CMV status of donors was unknown.

With V trimmed by 0 bases and J by 8 bases, 5 bases remained unmatched. CDR1 is MGHRA, CDR2 YSYEKL, per germline. The length of the CDR3 is 15 residues. Points on this clonotype: The antigen is not known.

The source material was blood. The receptor was derived from a man aged 18 to 29 in good health. The chain uses TRBV4-1 and TRBJ2-2; 8 positions match TRBD2. CDR3 DNA sequence: TGCGCCAGCAGCCAAGATTGGCGGGGGGCAGGGGAGCTGTTTTTT. Its translation: CASSQDWRGAGELFF.